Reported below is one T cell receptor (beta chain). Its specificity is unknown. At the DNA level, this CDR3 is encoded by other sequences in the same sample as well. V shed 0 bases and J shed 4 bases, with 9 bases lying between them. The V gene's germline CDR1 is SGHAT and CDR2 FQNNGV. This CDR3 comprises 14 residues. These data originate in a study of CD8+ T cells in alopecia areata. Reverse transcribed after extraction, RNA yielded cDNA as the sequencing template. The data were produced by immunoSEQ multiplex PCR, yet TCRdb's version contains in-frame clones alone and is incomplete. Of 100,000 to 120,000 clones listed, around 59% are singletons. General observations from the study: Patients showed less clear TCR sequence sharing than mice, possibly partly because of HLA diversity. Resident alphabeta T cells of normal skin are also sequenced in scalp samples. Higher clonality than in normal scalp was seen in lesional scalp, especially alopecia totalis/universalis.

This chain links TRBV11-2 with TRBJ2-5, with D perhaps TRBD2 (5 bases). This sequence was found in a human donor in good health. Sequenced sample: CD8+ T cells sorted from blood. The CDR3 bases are TGTGCCAGCAGCTTAGAGGCAGGAGGAGAGACCCAGTACTTC. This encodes CASSLEAGGETQYF.